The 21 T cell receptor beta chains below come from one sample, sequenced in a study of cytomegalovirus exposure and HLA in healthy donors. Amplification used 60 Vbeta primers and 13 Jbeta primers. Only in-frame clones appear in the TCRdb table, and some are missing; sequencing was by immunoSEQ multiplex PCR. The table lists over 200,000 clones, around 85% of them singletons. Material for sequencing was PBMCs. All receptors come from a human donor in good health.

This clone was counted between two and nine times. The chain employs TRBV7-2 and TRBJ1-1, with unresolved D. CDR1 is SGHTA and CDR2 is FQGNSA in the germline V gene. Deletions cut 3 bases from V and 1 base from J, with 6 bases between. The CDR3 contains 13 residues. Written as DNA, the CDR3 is TGTGCCAGCAGCTTTGCACAGAACACTGAAGCTTTCTTT. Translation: CASSFAQNTEAFF.

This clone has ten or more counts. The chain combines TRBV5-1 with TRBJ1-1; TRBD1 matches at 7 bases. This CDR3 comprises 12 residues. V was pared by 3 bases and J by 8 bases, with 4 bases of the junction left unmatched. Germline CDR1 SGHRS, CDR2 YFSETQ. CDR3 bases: TGCGCCAGCAGCTATGGACAGGAGGAAGCTTTCTTT. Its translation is CASSYGQEEAFF.

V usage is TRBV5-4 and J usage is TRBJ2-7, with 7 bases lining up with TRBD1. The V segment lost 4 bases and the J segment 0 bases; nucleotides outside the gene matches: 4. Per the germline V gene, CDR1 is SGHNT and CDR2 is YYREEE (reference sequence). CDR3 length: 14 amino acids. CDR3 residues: CASSRDSGSYEQYF. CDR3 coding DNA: TGTGCCAGCAGCCGGGACAGCGGCTCCTACGAGCAGTACTTC.

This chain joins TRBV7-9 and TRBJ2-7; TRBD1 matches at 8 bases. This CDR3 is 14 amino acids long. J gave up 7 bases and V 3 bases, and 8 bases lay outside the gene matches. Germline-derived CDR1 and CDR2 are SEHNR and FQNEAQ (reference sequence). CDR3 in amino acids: CASSFLTGGEEQYF. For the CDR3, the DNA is TGTGCCAGCAGCTTTCTTACAGGGGGAGAAGAGCAGTACTTC.

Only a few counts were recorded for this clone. The CDR3 coding sequence is TGTGCCAGCAGCCAAGACTTACAGGGGACGGTTGTTAGCTACACCTTC. As protein: CASSQDLQGTVVSYTF. The V gene is TRBV4-2, the J gene TRBJ1-2; 7 bases map to TRBD1. The CDR3 runs 16 residues. Trimming took 0 bases from V and 9 from J; bases not matched to a gene: 13. Germline V gene data show CDR1 as LGHNA and CDR2 as YNFKEQ.

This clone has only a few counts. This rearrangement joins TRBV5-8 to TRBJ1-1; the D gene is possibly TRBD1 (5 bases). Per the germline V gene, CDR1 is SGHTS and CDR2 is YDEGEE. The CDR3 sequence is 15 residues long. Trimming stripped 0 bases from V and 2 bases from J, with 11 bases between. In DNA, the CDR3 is TGTGCCAGCAGCTTGGCCGGGGGAACAAACACTGAAGCTTTCTTT. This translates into CASSLAGGTNTEAFF. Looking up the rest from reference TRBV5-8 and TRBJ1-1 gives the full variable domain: EAGVTQSPTHLIKTRGQQATLRCSPISGHTSVYWYQQALGLGLQFLLWYDEGEERNRGNFPPRFSGRQFPNYSSELNVNALELEDSALYLCASSLAGGTNTEAFFGQGTRLTVV.

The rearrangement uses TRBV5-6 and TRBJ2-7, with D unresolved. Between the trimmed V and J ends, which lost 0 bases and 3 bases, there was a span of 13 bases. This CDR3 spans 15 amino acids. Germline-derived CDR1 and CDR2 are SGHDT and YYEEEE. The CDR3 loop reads CASSLGHRNRYEQYF. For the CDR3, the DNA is TGTGCCAGCAGCTTGGGACATCGAAACCGCTACGAGCAGTACTTC.

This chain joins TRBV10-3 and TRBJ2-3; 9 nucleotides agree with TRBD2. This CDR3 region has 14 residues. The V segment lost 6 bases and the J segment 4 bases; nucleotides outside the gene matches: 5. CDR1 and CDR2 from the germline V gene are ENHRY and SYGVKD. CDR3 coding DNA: TGTGCCATCAGGAGTAGCGGGAGCGCAGATACGCAGTATTTT. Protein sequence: CAIRSSGSADTQYF.

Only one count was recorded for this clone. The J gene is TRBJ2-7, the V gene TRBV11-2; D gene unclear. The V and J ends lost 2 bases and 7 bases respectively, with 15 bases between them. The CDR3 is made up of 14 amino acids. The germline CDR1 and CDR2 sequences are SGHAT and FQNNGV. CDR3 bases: TGTGCCAGCAGCTTATTTCCAGACCTGCGGGAGCAGTACTTC. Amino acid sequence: CASSLFPDLREQYF.

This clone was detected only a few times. This CDR3 reads CASSPRAQGPSAAYTDTQYF. CDR3 DNA: TGTGCCAGCAGCCCTCGGGCTCAGGGGCCATCAGCGGCCTACACAGATACGCAGTATTTT. The chain employs TRBV4-2 and TRBJ2-3; perhaps TRBD1 as D (6 bases). The CDR3 is 20 amino acids. Trimming stripped 4 bases from V and 2 bases from J, with 28 bases between. CDR1 LGHNA and CDR2 YNFKEQ come from the germline V gene.

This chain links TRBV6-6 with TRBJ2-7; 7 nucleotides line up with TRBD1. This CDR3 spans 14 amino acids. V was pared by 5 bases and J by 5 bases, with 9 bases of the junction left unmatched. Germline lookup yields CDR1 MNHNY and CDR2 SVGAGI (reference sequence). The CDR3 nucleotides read TGTGCCAGCAGTCTCCAGGGGGTGGGCGACGAGCAGTACTTC. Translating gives CASSLQGVGDEQYF.

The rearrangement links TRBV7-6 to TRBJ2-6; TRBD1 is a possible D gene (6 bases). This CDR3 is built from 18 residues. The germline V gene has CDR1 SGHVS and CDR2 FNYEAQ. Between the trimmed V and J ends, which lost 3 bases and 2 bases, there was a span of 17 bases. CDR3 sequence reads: CASSFRYRAKAGANVLTF. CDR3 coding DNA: TGTGCCAGCAGCTTCCGTTACAGGGCTAAGGCTGGGGCCAACGTCCTGACTTTC.

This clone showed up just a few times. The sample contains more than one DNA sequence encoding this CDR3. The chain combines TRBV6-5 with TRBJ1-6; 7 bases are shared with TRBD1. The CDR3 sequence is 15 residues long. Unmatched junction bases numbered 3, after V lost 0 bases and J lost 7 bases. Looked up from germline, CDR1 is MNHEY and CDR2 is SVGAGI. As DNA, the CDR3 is TGTGCCAGCAGTTACTCGATACAGGGGAATTCACCCCTCCACTTT. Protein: CASSYSIQGNSPLHF.

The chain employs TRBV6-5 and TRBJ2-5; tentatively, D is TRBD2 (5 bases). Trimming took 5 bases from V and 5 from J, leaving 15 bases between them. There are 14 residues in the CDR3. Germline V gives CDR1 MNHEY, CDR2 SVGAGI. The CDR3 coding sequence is TGTGCCAGCAGTCCGACTTATTCGGGGGAGACCCAGTACTTC. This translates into CASSPTYSGETQYF.

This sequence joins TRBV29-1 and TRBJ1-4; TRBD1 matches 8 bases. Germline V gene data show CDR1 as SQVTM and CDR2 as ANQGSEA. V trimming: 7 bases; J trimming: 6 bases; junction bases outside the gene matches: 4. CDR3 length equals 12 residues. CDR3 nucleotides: TGCAGCGGGAAGACAGGGGATGAAAAACTGTTTTTT. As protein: CSGKTGDEKLFF.

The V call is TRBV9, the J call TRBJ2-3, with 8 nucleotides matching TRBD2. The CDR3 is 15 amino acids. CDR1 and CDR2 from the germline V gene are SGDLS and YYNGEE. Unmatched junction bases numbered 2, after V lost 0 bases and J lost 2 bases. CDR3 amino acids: CASSVGGRTTDTQYF. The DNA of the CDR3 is TGTGCCAGCAGCGTAGGCGGGAGGACCACAGATACGCAGTATTTT.

The CDR3 region has the DNA TGTGCCATCAGTGACCCATATCGGGGGGTCTCTGGAAACACCATATATTTT. Protein sequence: CAISDPYRGVSGNTIYF. V usage is TRBV10-3 and J usage is TRBJ1-3; D possibly corresponds to TRBD1 (5 bases). The germline V and J ends were trimmed by 3 bases and 0 bases, with 15 bases remaining between them. Germline CDR1 is ENHRY and CDR2 is SYGVKD. The CDR3 consists of 17 residues.

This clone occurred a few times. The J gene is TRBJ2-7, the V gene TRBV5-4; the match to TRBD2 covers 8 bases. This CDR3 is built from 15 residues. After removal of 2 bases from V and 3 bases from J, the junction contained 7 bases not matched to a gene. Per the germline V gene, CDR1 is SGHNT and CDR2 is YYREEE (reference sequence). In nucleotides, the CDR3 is TGTGCCAGCAGCTTCGGGGGACTAGAAGGCTACGAGCAGTACTTC. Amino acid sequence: CASSFGGLEGYEQYF. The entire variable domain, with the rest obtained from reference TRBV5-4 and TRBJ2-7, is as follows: ETGVTQSPTHLIKTRGQQVTLRCSSQSGHNTVSWYQQALGQGPQFIFQYYREEENGRGNFPPRFSGLQFPNYSSELNVNALELDDSALYLCASSFGGLEGYEQYFGPGTRLTVT.

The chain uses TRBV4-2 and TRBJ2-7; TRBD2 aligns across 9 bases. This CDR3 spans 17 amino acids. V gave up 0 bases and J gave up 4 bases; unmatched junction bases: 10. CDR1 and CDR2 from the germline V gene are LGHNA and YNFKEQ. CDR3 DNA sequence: TGTGCCAGCAGCCAAGATCCCGAGCGGGAGGTAAGGTACGAGCAGTACTTC. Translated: CASSQDPEREVRYEQYF.

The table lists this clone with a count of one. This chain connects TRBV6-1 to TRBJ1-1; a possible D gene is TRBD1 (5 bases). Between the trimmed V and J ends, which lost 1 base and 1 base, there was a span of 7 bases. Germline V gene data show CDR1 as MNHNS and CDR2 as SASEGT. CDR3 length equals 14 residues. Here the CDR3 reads CASSEETENTEAFF. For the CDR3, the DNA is TGTGCCAGCAGTGAAGAGACAGAGAACACTGAAGCTTTCTTT.

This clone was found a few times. CDR3 DNA sequence: TGTGCCAGCAGCCAAGTCAGGAACTATGGCTACACCTTC. This codes for CASSQVRNYGYTF. This sequence joins TRBV14 and TRBJ1-2, with D unclear. This CDR3 has 13 residues. Trimming took off 1 base at V and 2 bases at J, with 5 bases between the two ends. Germline-derived CDR1 and CDR2 are SGHDN and FVKESK.